This T cell receptor beta chain emerged from a study of Ad26.COV2.S vaccination and SARS-CoV-2 variants. Study-level information: Donor got 5x10^10 or 1x10^11 viral particles of Ad26.COV2.S.

Treatment defined: some 19 received Ad26.COV2.S at low or high dose, single or two shots; 5 received placebo; per-sample allocation not given. Material that was analyzed had been drawn on day 63 after the first vaccine or placebo injection. Within Boston, the person who donated was an adult of 18-55 years. Study-level findings and limits: Following vaccination, spike-specific CD8+ and CD4+ T cell responses reportedly exhibited substantial breadth.

Measured with immunoSEQ multiplex PCR; TCRdb has only the in-frame clones, and not every one. The sample has under 550,000 clones, 75% to 95% seen once. Note on this clone: The antigen is undetermined.

The CDR3 spans 15 residues. The germline V and J ends were trimmed by 5 bases and 2 bases, with 13 bases remaining between them. Germline V gene data show CDR1 as KGHSH and CDR2 as LQKENI. This TCR came from a person between 18 and 65 years old who received the Ad26.COV2.S COVID-19 vaccine or a placebo. The chain joins TRBV18 to TRBJ2-1, with no clear D. Sequences were derived from peripheral blood, sampled in a trial of Ad26.COV2.S vaccine versus placebo. The CDR3 region is CASSRESSAYNEQFF. CDR3 DNA sequence: TGTGCCAGCTCAAGAGAGTCTAGTGCCTACAATGAGCAGTTCTTC.